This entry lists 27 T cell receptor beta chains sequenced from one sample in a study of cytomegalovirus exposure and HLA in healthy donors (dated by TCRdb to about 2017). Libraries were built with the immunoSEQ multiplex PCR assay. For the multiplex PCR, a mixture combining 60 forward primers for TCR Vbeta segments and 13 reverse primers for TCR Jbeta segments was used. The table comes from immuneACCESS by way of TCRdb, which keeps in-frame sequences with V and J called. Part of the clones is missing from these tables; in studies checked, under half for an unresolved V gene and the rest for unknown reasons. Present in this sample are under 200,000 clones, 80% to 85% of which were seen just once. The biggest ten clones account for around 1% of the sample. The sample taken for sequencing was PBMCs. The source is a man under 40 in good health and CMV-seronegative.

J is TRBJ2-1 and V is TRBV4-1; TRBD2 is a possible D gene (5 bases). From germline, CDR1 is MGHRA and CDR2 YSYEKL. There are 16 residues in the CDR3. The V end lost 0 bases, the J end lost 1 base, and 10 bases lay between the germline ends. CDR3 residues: CASSQDVGESYNEQFF. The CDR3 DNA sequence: TGCGCCAGCAGCCAAGATGTCGGGGAATCCTACAATGAGCAGTTCTTC.

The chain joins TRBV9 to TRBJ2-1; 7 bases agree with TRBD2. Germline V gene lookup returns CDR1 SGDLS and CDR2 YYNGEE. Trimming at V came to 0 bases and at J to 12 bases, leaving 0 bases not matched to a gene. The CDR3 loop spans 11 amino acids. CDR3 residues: CASSVGGGQFF. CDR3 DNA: TGTGCCAGCAGCGTAGGGGGGGGGCAGTTCTTC.

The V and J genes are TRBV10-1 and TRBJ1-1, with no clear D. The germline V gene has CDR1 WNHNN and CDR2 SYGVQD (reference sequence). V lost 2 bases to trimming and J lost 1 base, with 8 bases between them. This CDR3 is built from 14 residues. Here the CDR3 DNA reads TGCGCCAGCAGTGAGGCGGGAAGGAACACTGAAGCTTTCTTT. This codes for CASSEAGRNTEAFF.

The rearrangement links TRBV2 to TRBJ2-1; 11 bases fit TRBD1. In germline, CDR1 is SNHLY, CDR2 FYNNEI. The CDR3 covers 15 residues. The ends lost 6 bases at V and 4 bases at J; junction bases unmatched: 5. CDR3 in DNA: TGTGCCAGCAGAAATGGACAGGGGGCTTACAATGAGCAGTTCTTC. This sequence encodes CASRNGQGAYNEQFF.

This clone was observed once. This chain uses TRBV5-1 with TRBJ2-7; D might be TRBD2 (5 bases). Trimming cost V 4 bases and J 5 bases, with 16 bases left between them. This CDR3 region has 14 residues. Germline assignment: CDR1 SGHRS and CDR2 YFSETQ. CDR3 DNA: TGCGCCAGCAGCGCCCGGTGGTTGAGGGACGAGCAGTACTTC. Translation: CASSARWLRDEQYF.

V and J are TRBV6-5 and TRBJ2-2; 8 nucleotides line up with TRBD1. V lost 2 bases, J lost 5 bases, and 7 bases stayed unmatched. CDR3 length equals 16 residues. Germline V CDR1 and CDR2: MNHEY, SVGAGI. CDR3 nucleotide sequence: TGTGCCAGCAGTTACGCAGACAGGGGAACGACCGGGGAGCTGTTTTTT. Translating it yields CASSYADRGTTGELFF.

CDR3 in DNA: TGTGCCAGCAGTCCACTAGCGGGAAGCACAGATACGCAGTATTTT. This codes for CASSPLAGSTDTQYF. J is TRBJ2-3 and V is TRBV6-1; 10 bases map to TRBD2. Germline V gives CDR1 MNHNS, CDR2 SASEGT. V trimming: 5 bases; J trimming: 0 bases; junction bases outside the gene matches: 2. This CDR3 contains 15 residues.

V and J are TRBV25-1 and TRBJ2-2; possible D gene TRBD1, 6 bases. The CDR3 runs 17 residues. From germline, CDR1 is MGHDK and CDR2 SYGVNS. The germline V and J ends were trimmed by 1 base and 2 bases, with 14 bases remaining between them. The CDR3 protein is CASSEWGRGPNTGELFF. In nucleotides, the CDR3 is TGTGCCAGCAGTGAATGGGGCAGGGGCCCTAACACCGGGGAGCTGTTTTTT. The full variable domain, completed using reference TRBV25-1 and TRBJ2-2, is EADIYQTPRYLVIGTGKKITLECSQTMGHDKMYWYQQDPGMELHLIHYSYGVNSTEKGDLSSESTVSRIRTEHFPLTLESARPSHTSQYLCASSEWGRGPNTGELFFGEGSRLTVL.

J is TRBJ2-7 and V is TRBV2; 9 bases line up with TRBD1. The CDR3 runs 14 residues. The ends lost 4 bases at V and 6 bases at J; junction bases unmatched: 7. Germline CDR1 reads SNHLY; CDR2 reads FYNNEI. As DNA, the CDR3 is TGTGCCAGCAGTGGGGGGACAGGGCTCGGCGAGCAGTACTTC. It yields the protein CASSGGTGLGEQYF.

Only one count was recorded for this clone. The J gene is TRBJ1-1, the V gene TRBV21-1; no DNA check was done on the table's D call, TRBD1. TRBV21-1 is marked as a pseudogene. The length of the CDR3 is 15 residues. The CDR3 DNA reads TGTGCCAGCAGCAAATTTCAGGGGAAGGACACTGAAGCTTTCTTT. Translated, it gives CASSKFQGKDTEAFF.

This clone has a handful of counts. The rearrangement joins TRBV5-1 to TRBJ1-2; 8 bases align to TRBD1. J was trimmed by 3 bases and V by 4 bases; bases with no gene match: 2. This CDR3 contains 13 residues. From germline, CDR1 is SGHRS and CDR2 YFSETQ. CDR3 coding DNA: TGCGCCAGCAGCCTGGACAGGGACTATGGCTACACCTTC. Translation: CASSLDRDYGYTF.

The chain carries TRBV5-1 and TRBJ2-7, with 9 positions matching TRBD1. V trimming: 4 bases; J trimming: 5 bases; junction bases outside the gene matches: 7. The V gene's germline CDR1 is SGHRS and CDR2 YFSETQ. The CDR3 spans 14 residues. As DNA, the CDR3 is TGCGCCAGCAGCCGGGGACAGGGAATTGACGAGCAGTACTTC. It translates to CASSRGQGIDEQYF.

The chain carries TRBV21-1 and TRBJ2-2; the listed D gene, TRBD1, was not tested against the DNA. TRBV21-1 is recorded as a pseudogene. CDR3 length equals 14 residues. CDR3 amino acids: CASMLGDDTGELFF. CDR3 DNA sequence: TGTGCCAGCATGCTAGGGGATGATACCGGGGAGCTGTTTTTT.

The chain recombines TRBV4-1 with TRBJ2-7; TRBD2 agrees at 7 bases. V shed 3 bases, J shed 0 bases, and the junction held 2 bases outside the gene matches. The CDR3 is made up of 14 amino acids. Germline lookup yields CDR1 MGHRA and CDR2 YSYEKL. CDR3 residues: CASSHPSGSYEQYF. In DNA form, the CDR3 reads TGCGCCAGCAGCCACCCTAGCGGCTCCTACGAGCAGTACTTC.

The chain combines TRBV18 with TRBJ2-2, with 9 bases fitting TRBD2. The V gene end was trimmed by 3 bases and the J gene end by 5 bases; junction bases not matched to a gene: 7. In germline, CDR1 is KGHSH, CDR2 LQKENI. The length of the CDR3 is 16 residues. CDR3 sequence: CASSPIAGELTGELFF. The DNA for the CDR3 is TGTGCCAGCTCACCCATAGCGGGGGAGTTAACCGGGGAGCTGTTTTTT.

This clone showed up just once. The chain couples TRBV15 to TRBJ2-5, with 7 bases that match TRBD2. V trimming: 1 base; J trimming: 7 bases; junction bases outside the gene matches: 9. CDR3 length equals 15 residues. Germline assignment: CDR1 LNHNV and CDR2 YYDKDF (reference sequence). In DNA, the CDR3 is TGTGCCACCAGCAGAGCAGCGGGGCCCCCCGCGACCCAGTACTTC. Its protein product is CATSRAAGPPATQYF.

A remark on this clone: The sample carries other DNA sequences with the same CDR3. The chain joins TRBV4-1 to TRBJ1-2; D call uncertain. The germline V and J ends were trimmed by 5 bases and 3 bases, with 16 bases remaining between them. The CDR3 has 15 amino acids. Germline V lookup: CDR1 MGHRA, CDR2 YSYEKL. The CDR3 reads CASSYTPGGDYGYTF. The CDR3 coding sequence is TGCGCCAGCAGCTACACCCCTGGAGGTGACTATGGCTACACCTTC.

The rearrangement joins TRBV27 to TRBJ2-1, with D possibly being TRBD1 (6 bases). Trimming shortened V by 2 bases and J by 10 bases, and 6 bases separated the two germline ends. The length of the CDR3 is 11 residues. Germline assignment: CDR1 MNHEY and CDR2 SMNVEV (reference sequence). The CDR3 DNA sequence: TGTGCCAGCAGTTTAGACAGGGAGCAGTTCTTC. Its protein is CASSLDREQFF.

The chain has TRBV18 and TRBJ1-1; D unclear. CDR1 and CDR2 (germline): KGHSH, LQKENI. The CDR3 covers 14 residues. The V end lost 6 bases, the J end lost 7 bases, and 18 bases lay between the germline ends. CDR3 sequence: CASSTGSIENEAFF. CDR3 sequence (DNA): TGTGCCAGCTCTACCGGGAGTATAGAAAATGAAGCTTTCTTT.

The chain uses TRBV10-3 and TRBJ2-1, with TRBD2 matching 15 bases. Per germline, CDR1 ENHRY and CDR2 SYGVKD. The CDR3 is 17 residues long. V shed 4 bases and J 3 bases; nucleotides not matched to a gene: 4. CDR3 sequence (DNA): TGTGCCATCAGTGCCGGGACTAGCGGGAGGAACTACAATGAGCAGTTCTTC. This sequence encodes CAISAGTSGRNYNEQFF.

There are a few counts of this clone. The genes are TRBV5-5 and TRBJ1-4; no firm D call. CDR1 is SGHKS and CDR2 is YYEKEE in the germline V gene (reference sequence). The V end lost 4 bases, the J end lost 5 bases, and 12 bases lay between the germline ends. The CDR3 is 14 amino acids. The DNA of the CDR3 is TGTGCCAGCAGCCGAGAGGGTGTGAATGAAAAACTGTTTTTT. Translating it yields CASSREGVNEKLFF.

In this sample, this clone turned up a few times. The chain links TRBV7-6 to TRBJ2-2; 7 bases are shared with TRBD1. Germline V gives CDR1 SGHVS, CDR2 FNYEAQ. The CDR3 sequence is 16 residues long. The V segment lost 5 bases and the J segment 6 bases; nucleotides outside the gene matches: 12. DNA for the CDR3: TGTGCCAGCAGCAAAGACAGGGCCGGGGTTTCCGGGGAGCTGTTTTTT. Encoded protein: CASSKDRAGVSGELFF. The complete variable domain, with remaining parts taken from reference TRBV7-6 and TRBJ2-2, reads GAGVSQSPRYKVTKRGQDVALRCDPISGHVSLYWYRQALGQGPEFLTYFNYEAQQDKSGLPNDRFSAERPEGSISTLTIQRTEQRDSAMYRCASSKDRAGVSGELFFGEGSRLTVL.

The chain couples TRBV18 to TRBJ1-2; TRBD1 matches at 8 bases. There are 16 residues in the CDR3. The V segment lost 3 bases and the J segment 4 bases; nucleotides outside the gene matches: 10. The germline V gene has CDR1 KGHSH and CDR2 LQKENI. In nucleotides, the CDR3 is TGTGCCAGCTCACCTAATACTCAGGGGGCGGTCTATGGCTACACCTTC. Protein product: CASSPNTQGAVYGYTF.

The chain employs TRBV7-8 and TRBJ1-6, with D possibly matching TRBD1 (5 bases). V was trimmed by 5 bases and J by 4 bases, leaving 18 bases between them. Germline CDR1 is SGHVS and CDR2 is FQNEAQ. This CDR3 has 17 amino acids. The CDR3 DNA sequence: TGTGCCAGCAGCGTGCCGGGAGGGACCGCTTATAATTCACCCCTCCACTTT. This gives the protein CASSVPGGTAYNSPLHF.

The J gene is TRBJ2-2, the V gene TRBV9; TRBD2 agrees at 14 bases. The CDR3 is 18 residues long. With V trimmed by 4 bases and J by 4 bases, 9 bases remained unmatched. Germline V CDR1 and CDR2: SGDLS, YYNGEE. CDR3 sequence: CASSPQGLAGVGTGELFF. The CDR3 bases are TGTGCCAGCAGCCCGCAGGGACTAGCGGGAGTAGGCACCGGGGAGCTGTTTTTT.

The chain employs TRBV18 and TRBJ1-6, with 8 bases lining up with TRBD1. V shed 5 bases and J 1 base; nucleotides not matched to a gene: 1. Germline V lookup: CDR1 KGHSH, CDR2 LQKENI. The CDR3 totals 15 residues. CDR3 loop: CASSYRGSYNSPLHF. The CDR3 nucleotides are TGTGCCAGCTCATACAGGGGGTCCTATAATTCACCCCTCCACTTT.

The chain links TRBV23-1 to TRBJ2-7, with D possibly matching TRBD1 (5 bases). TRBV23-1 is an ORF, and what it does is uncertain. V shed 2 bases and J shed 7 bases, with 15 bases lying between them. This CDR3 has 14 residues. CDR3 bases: TGCGCCAGCAGTCAACCCCCAACGTACAGGGAGCAGTACTTC. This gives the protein CASSQPPTYREQYF.